This passage covers 21 T cell receptor beta chains from one sample sequenced in a study of T-cell reconstitution after alpha-beta-depleted transplantation in children. Using unique molecular identifiers, the investigators prepared the TCRbeta library. One entry per CDR3 protein results from TCRdb running MiXCR on the PCR reads. The sample lists a few hundred thousand distinct CDR3 sequences; 10% to 15% were seen once. Material: PBMCs, mostly from graft donor cells, obtained 360 days after TCRalphabeta/CD19-depleted stem cell transplant. The receptors were gathered from a male patient aged 5 to 17 who had a stem cell transplant for acute myeloid leukemia, so the T cells may come from the graft donor.

The sample holds a few counts of this clonotype. This chain joins TRBV29-1 and TRBJ2-1; 14 nucleotides line up with TRBD2. The length of the CDR3 is 16 residues. V was pared by 4 bases and J by 0 bases, with 2 bases of the junction left unmatched. The V gene's germline CDR1 is SQVTM and CDR2 ANQGSEA. DNA of the CDR3: TGCAGCGTTGGGACTAGCGGGAGGAGCTCCTACAATGAGCAGTTCTTC. Translating gives CSVGTSGRSSYNEQFF.

The V call is TRBV6-1, the J call TRBJ2-1; 11 bases agree with TRBD1. V lost 8 bases, J lost 7 bases, and 4 bases stayed unmatched. Germline V gives CDR1 MNHNS, CDR2 SASEGT. This CDR3 region has 13 residues. CDR3 bases: TGTGCCAGCGGGGGACAGGGGGATAATGAGCAGTTCTTC. Translated, it gives CASGGQGDNEQFF.

This chain connects TRBV10-3 to TRBJ2-1; 9 nucleotides align to TRBD2. J lost 0 bases, V lost 0 bases, and 21 bases had no gene match. This CDR3 is 23 amino acids long. Germline values: CDR1 ENHRY, CDR2 SYGVKD. As DNA, the CDR3 is TGTGCCATCAGTGAGTCGAGGGGAATCGGTAGGCTAGCGGGAAAAAGCTCCTACAATGAGCAGTTCTTC. Its protein product is CAISESRGIGRLAGKSSYNEQFF.

In DNA form, the CDR3 reads TGTGCCAGCAGTTACAAGAGGGGGGATGAGCAGTTCTTC. Its protein is CASSYKRGDEQFF. The chain employs TRBV6-5 and TRBJ2-1, with D possibly being TRBD1 or TRBD2 (6 bases each). Per germline, CDR1 MNHEY and CDR2 SVGAGI. The germline V and J ends were trimmed by 2 bases and 8 bases, with 10 bases remaining between them. The CDR3 loop spans 13 amino acids.

The chain links TRBV6-5 to TRBJ1-5, with TRBD1 matching 9 bases. The CDR3 runs to 17 residues. Trimming cost V 4 bases and J 11 bases; bases outside gene matches: 18. CDR1 is MNHEY, CDR2 SVGAGI, per germline. CDR3: CASSWGTGLFSNQAQHF. DNA for the CDR3: TGTGCCAGCAGTTGGGGGACAGGGCTCTTTAGCAATCAAGCCCAGCATTTT.

The V and J genes are TRBV20-1 and TRBJ1-6, with no clear D. CDR3 length equals 16 residues. Per germline, CDR1 DFQATT and CDR2 SNEGSKA (reference sequence). V gave up 4 bases and J gave up 0 bases, with 13 bases separating them. CDR3 bases: TGCAGTGCTACCCGACCTTCTAGCTCCTATAATTCACCCCTCCACTTT. Protein sequence: CSATRPSSSYNSPLHF.

Points on this clonotype: The junction shows a germline mismatch at one end, possibly a read error. The chain links TRBV4-3 to TRBJ2-1, with TRBD2 identical over 9 bases. Per germline, CDR1 LGHNA and CDR2 YSLEER. The CDR3 is 16 residues long. CDR3 in amino acids: CASSEEGGGVYNEQFF. CDR3 DNA sequence: TGCGCCAGCAGCGAAGAAGGCGGGGGGGTTTACAATGAGCAGTTCTTC.

The V and J genes are TRBV20-1 and TRBJ1-1; D is uncertain. Between the trimmed V and J ends, which lost 0 bases and 10 bases, there was a span of 15 bases. The V gene's germline CDR1 is DFQATT and CDR2 SNEGSKA (reference sequence). The CDR3 sequence is 13 residues long. In DNA, the CDR3 is TGCAGTGCTAGAGATTATTTCCCAGATGGAGCTTTCTTT. Its protein product is CSARDYFPDGAFF.

This chain links TRBV7-2 with TRBJ2-7; D may be TRBD1 (6 bases). The ends were cut back, 0 bases at V and 9 bases at J, with 12 bases in the middle. CDR3 length equals 13 residues. Germline CDR1 and CDR2: SGHTA and FQGNSA. The CDR3 sequence is CASSLAGIQGQYF. CDR3 DNA sequence: TGTGCCAGCAGCTTAGCGGGTATACAGGGGCAGTACTTC.

This clonotype was observed at least ten times. The gene calls are TRBV29-1 and TRBJ2-7, with 7 nucleotides matching TRBD2. This CDR3 region has 14 residues. J lost 5 bases, V lost 7 bases, and 14 bases had no gene match. CDR1 is SQVTM and CDR2 is ANQGSEA in the germline V gene. DNA of the CDR3: TGCAGCGCCCTTGAACGAGGGGACTACCACGAGCAGTACTTC. This codes for CSALERGDYHEQYF.

The chain uses TRBV20-1 and TRBJ2-1; TRBD2 aligns across 7 bases. Germline CDR1 is DFQATT and CDR2 is SNEGSKA (reference sequence). V gave up 6 bases and J gave up 9 bases; unmatched junction bases: 11. This CDR3 contains 13 residues. The CDR3 here is CSAYRTTSVEQFF. The CDR3 DNA follows: TGCAGTGCGTATCGGACTACTAGCGTTGAGCAGTTCTTC.

The table lists this clonotype with a few counts. The gene calls are TRBV20-1 and TRBJ2-6; 8 positions match TRBD1. CDR3 length equals 17 residues. Germline CDR1 reads DFQATT; CDR2 reads SNEGSKA (reference sequence). Unmatched junction bases numbered 7, after V lost 3 bases and J lost 0 bases. The CDR3 region is CSASRDRTNSGANVLTF. The CDR3 DNA reads as TGCAGTGCTAGTAGGGACAGGACGAACTCTGGGGCCAACGTCCTGACTTTC.

In this sample, this clonotype turned up a few times. This chain links TRBV9 with TRBJ2-3; D is undetermined. CDR1 and CDR2 (germline): SGDLS, YYNGEE. This CDR3 region has 13 residues. Deletions cut 4 bases from V and 3 bases from J, with 9 bases between. The CDR3 nucleotides read TGTGCCAGCAGCTTGAACCCGACAGATACGCAGTATTTT. It specifies CASSLNPTDTQYF.

The chain recombines TRBV6-5 with TRBJ2-1, with 10 nucleotides matching TRBD1. After removal of 0 bases from V and 5 bases from J, the junction contained 7 bases not matched to a gene. The CDR3 totals 17 residues. Germline values: CDR1 MNHEY, CDR2 SVGAGI. The CDR3 coding sequence is TGTGCCAGCAGTTACTCGAGAGGGGGGACAGGGGACAATGAGCAGTTCTTC. It is translated as CASSYSRGGTGDNEQFF.

This clonotype was seen more than once but under ten times. The chain recombines TRBV7-2 with TRBJ2-3, with D possibly being TRBD2 (6 bases). The CDR3 totals 16 residues. Trimming stripped 5 bases from V and 4 bases from J, with 19 bases between. In germline, CDR1 is SGHTA, CDR2 FQGNSA. As DNA, the CDR3 is TGTGCCAGCAGCCAACGGTCCATTAGCGGTTCAGATACGCAGTATTTT. This gives the protein CASSQRSISGSDTQYF. The full variable domain, in which reference TRBV7-2 and TRBJ2-3 provide the parts outside the CDR3, is GAGVSQSPSNKVTEKGKDVELRCDPISGHTALYWYRQSLGQGLEFLIYFQGNSAPDKSGLPSDRFSAERTGGSVSTLTIQRTQQEDSAVYLCASSQRSISGSDTQYFGPGTRLTVL.

This rearrangement joins TRBV30 to TRBJ2-5; perhaps TRBD2 as D (5 bases). Germline lookup yields CDR1 GTSNPN and CDR2 SVGIG (reference sequence). Trimming left V 2 bases short and J 0 bases short, with 10 bases between. The CDR3 runs to 14 residues. CDR3 sequence reads: CAWSNGVYQETQYF. The CDR3 region has the DNA TGTGCCTGGAGTAACGGGGTCTACCAAGAGACCCAGTACTTC.

V and J are TRBV20-1 and TRBJ2-5, with no clear D. Trimming left V 0 bases short and J 4 bases short, with 12 bases between. Germline V gene lookup returns CDR1 DFQATT and CDR2 SNEGSKA (reference sequence). The CDR3 loop spans 14 amino acids. This CDR3 reads CSARDRQGSETQYF. The DNA for the CDR3 is TGCAGTGCTAGAGACCGCCAAGGGTCAGAGACCCAGTACTTC.

This clonotype came up many times. The chain is built from TRBV5-6 and TRBJ2-7; D might be TRBD2 (5 bases). This CDR3 contains 14 residues. The germline V gene encodes CDR1 SGHDT and CDR2 YYEEEE. V was shortened by 4 bases and J by 3 bases, with 14 bases between the two germline ends. CDR3 in DNA: TGTGCCAGCAGCCAAGGACTGTTTGTCTACGAGCAGTACTTC. This codes for CASSQGLFVYEQYF.

This clonotype was counted many times. This chain joins TRBV4-3 and TRBJ1-2; TRBD1 matches at 8 bases. The CDR3 loop spans 14 amino acids. CDR1 and CDR2 from the germline V gene are LGHNA and YSLEER. Trimming cost V 4 bases and J 4 bases; bases outside gene matches: 5. The CDR3 here is CASSRGQVSYGYTF. In nucleotides, the CDR3 is TGCGCCAGCAGCCGGGGACAGGTCTCCTATGGCTACACCTTC.

This sequence joins TRBV5-5 and TRBJ2-3, with D uncertain. The ends were cut back, 0 bases at V and 3 bases at J, with 8 bases in the middle. Germline CDR1 SGHKS, CDR2 YYEKEE (reference sequence). The CDR3 has 14 amino acids. Here the CDR3 DNA reads TGTGCCAGCAGCTTGGTGACGACGACAGATACGCAGTATTTT. Its translation: CASSLVTTTDTQYF. Based on the CDR3 plus reference TRBV5-5 and TRBJ2-3, the full variable domain is DAGVTQSPTHLIKTRGQQVTLRCSPISGHKSVSWYQQVLGQGPQFIFQYYEKEERGRGNFPDRFSARQFPNYSSELNVNALLLGDSALYLCASSLVTTTDTQYFGPGTRLTVL.

Many counts were recorded for this clonotype. DNA for the CDR3: TGCAGCGTTGATCTCGGGCTCCCAGATACGCAGTATTTT. It specifies CSVDLGLPDTQYF. V usage is TRBV29-1 and J usage is TRBJ2-3; D remains ambiguous. CDR1 and CDR2 (germline): SQVTM, ANQGSEA. The V and J ends lost 3 bases and 4 bases respectively, with 11 bases between them. The CDR3 has 13 residues.